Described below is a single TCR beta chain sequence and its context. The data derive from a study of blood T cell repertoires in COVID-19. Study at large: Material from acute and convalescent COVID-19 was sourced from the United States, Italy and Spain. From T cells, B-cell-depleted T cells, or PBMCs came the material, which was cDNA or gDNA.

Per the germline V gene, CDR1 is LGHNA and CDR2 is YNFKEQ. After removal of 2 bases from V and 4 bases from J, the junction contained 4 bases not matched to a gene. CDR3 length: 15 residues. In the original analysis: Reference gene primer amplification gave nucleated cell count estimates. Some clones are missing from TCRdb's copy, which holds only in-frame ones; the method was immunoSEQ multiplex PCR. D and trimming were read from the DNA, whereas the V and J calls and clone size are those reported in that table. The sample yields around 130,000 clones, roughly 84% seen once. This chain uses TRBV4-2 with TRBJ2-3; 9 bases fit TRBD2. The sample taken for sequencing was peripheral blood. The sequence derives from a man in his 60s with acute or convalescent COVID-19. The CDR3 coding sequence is TGTGCCAGCAGCCAATCCGCGGGAGGGGCAGATACGCAGTATTTT. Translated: CASSQSAGGADTQYF.